This T cell receptor (beta chain) was sequenced for a study of graft-versus-host responses after intestinal transplantation. About the study: Recipients underwent multivisceral, liver-intestinal, or isolated intestinal transplants.

Researchers placed some 200,000 CFSE-labeled responder cells in culture with some 200,000 irradiated, violet-dye-labeled stimulator cells. A sort after the reaction isolated proliferating CFSE-low CD3+CD4+ and CD3+CD8+ responders. Method: immunoSEQ multiplex PCR; TCRdb's copy keeps in-frame clones and lacks some. The sample has about 15,000 clones, around 29% seen once. Study-wide results and caveats: Ileal or blood samples showed some GvH clones first, and such clones were also found in recipient marrow.

This specimen was alloreactive CD4+ T cells from a mixed lymphocyte reaction culture, taken before intestinal transplant. Subset given: CFSE-low proliferating T cells sorted from roughly 6-day pre-transplant mixed lymphocyte reaction (GvH or HvG direction). The source of this sequence is a human patient who received an intestinal transplant.

CDR3 DNA sequence: TGTGCCAGCATCGCCTTTAGCGGATGGGGCTCCTACGAGCAGTACTTC. It codes for CASIAFSGWGSYEQYF. The chain combines TRBV27 with TRBJ2-7, with a tentative D call TRBD2 (6 bases). The CDR3 is 16 residues long. The V end lost 7 bases, the J end lost 0 bases, and 19 bases lay between the germline ends. Germline-derived CDR1 and CDR2 are MNHEY and SMNVEV (reference sequence).